The sample holds a few counts of the clone carrying this T cell receptor (beta chain). An oligonucleotide containing a UMI was ligated to the 3' end of TCR cDNA. Adult healthy volunteers gave 2.5 ml peripheral blood for whole-blood RNA. This sample is part of a study of naive and memory T cell subsets. Ligated cDNA underwent four rounds of PCR with nested alpha and beta constant region primers and SP2. Each CDR3 protein gets one entry after TCRdb re-called the 5' RACE reads with MiXCR. The data hold roughly 30,000 distinct CDR3 sequences, with over 15% observed a single time. The CDR3 is made up of 14 amino acids. CDR1 SGHTA and CDR2 FQGNSA come from the germline V gene. The germline V and J ends were trimmed by 3 bases and 7 bases, with 12 bases remaining between them.

The receptor was derived from a female donor in good health. This chain uses TRBV7-2 with TRBJ2-2; tentatively, D is TRBD1 (5 bases). The CDR3: CASSFAGFDGELFF. CDR3 DNA: TGTGCCAGCAGCTTTGCAGGGTTTGACGGGGAGCTGTTTTTT.